These 19 T cell receptor beta chains originate from one sample sequenced in a study of cytomegalovirus exposure and HLA in healthy donors. Researchers ran the PCR with 60 Vbeta and 13 Jbeta primers. Profiling relied on immunoSEQ multiplex PCR, and the TCRdb table lists in-frame clones only, not all of them. The sample includes about 110,000 clones, around 80% seen only once; the top ten take roughly 2.9%. Sequences were obtained from PBMCs. These receptors all stem from an older woman in good health and CMV-seropositive.

The chain uses TRBV7-3 and TRBJ2-5, with a possible D match to TRBD1 (5 bases). V gave up 6 bases and J gave up 3 bases, with 17 bases separating them. The CDR3 length is 15 residues. CDR1 and CDR2 from the germline V gene are SGHTA and FQGTGA. The CDR3 reads CASSLTENRKETQYF. The CDR3 nucleotides read TGTGCCAGCAGTCTGACCGAAAACAGGAAAGAGACCCAGTACTTC.

This chain connects TRBV5-5 to TRBJ2-7; 7 positions match TRBD1. Trimming removed 3 bases from V and 4 bases from J; junction bases left unmatched: 7. Per the germline V gene, CDR1 is SGHKS and CDR2 is YYEKEE (reference sequence). The CDR3 has 14 residues. The CDR3 sequence is CASSWTGAYYEQYF. DNA for the CDR3: TGTGCCAGCAGCTGGACAGGAGCTTATTACGAGCAGTACTTC.

The chain joins TRBV4-1 to TRBJ1-2; 7 bases are shared with TRBD1. V was pared by 1 base and J by 3 bases, with 8 bases of the junction left unmatched. The CDR3 spans 16 residues. Germline V gene lookup returns CDR1 MGHRA and CDR2 YSYEKL. CDR3 sequence reads: CASSQAPQGFDYGYTF. As DNA, the CDR3 is TGCGCCAGCAGCCAAGCTCCACAGGGGTTCGACTATGGCTACACCTTC.

V and J are TRBV29-1 and TRBJ2-3, with a possible D match to TRBD1 (6 bases). There are 15 residues in the CDR3. V lost 7 bases and J lost 2, with 19 bases in between. Germline CDR1 and CDR2: SQVTM and ANQGSEA. DNA for the CDR3: TGCAGCGCAGGGGCGGCGACAGGCCCCACAGATACGCAGTATTTT. Its translation is CSAGAATGPTDTQYF.

The chain has TRBV28 and TRBJ1-1; the D is unclear. V was clipped by 1 base and J by 4 bases, with 34 bases between them. Germline V gives CDR1 MDHEN, CDR2 SYDVKM. The CDR3 sequence is 22 residues long. CDR3 nucleotide sequence: TGTGCCAGCAGTTTATTTCGCCTCTCGGCGTGGTTCCCGTCGGGGAAGGGCACTGAAGCTTTCTTT. Translated: CASSLFRLSAWFPSGKGTEAFF.

This chain uses TRBV7-3 with TRBJ2-5, with D possibly being TRBD2 (5 bases). CDR1 is SGHTA and CDR2 is FQGTGA in the germline V gene. The germline V and J ends were trimmed by 5 bases and 5 bases, with 12 bases remaining between them. The CDR3 consists of 13 residues. Here the CDR3 reads CASSRGPTETQYF. DNA for the CDR3: TGTGCCAGCAGCAGAGGGCCAACGGAGACCCAGTACTTC. The full variable domain, rest sourced from reference TRBV7-3 and TRBJ2-5, is GAGVSQTPSNKVTEKGKYVELRCDPISGHTALYWYRQSLGQGPEFLIYFQGTGAADDSGLPNDRFFAVRPEGSVSTLKIQRTERGDSAVYLCASSRGPTETQYFGPGTRLLVL.

The chain joins TRBV9 to TRBJ2-7, with 8 positions matching TRBD2. The CDR3 consists of 15 residues. V was pared by 4 bases and J by 2 bases, with 8 bases of the junction left unmatched. Germline V gives CDR1 SGDLS, CDR2 YYNGEE. The CDR3 loop reads CASSPNAAGAYEQYF. The CDR3 nucleotides are TGTGCCAGCAGCCCGAATGCAGCGGGAGCCTACGAGCAGTACTTC.

The J gene is TRBJ1-5, the V gene TRBV27; the match to TRBD1 covers 7 bases. The CDR3 is made up of 14 amino acids. V shed 2 bases and J 4 bases; nucleotides not matched to a gene: 2. Per the germline V gene, CDR1 is MNHEY and CDR2 is SMNVEV (reference sequence). CDR3 loop: CASSLAGGNQPQHF. In DNA, the CDR3 is TGTGCCAGCAGTTTAGCAGGGGGGAATCAGCCCCAGCATTTT.

This chain links TRBV5-1 with TRBJ2-3, with 10 bases that match TRBD2. This CDR3 spans 15 amino acids. The V gene's germline CDR1 is SGHRS and CDR2 YFSETQ. V shed 2 bases, J shed 1 base, and the junction held 1 base outside the gene matches. The CDR3 sequence is CASSFLAGGTDTQYF. The CDR3 DNA follows: TGCGCCAGCAGCTTCCTAGCGGGAGGCACAGATACGCAGTATTTT.

This clone has only one observation. One junction end disagrees with the germline gene, perhaps due to a read error. J is TRBJ1-1 and V is TRBV18, with TRBD1 as a possible D gene (6 bases). Germline CDR1 and CDR2: KGHSH and LQKENI. The CDR3 sequence is 15 residues long. The CDR3 reads CASSPQGPMGTEASF. In nucleotides, the CDR3 is TGTGCCAGCTCACCTCAGGGGCCTATGGGCACTGAAGCTTCCTTT.

This chain links TRBV2 with TRBJ2-1; 12 nucleotides agree with TRBD2. Looked up from germline, CDR1 is SNHLY and CDR2 is FYNNEI. The CDR3 has 15 residues. V trimming: 5 bases; J trimming: 9 bases; junction bases outside the gene matches: 8. CDR3 amino acids: CASSPSGRASGEQFF. The CDR3 DNA is TGTGCCAGCAGTCCTAGCGGGAGGGCCTCGGGTGAGCAGTTCTTC.

This chain links TRBV2 with TRBJ2-7; D may be TRBD2 (6 bases). The CDR3 is 15 amino acids. The V and J ends lost 4 bases and 0 bases respectively, with 13 bases between them. The germline V gene has CDR1 SNHLY and CDR2 FYNNEI. This CDR3 reads CASSGGGTVSYEQYF. The CDR3 DNA reads TGTGCCAGCAGTGGGGGCGGGACCGTCTCCTACGAGCAGTACTTC.

The chain links TRBV2 to TRBJ1-4, with D hard to call. This CDR3 has 14 amino acids. V was clipped by 6 bases and J by 7 bases, with 15 bases between them. From germline, CDR1 is SNHLY and CDR2 FYNNEI. This CDR3 reads CASRTLVTGEKLFF. The CDR3 DNA sequence: TGTGCCAGCAGGACGTTGGTGACGGGTGAAAAACTGTTTTTT. Using reference TRBV2 and TRBJ1-4 for the parts outside the CDR3, the full variable domain is EPEVTQTPSHQVTQMGQEVILRCVPISNHLYFYWYRQILGQKVEFLVSFYNNEISEKSEIFDDQFSVERPDGSNFTLKIRSTKLEDSAMYFCASRTLVTGEKLFFGSGTQLSVL.

The chain couples TRBV19 to TRBJ1-5; 8 bases are shared with TRBD1. Germline values: CDR1 LNHDA, CDR2 SQIVND (reference sequence). This CDR3 is built from 16 residues. The junction had 8 bases not matched to a gene; V was cut back by 7 bases and J by 0 bases. CDR3 sequence: CASNLRQGNSNQPQHF. The CDR3 DNA is TGTGCCAGTAACCTCCGACAGGGGAATAGCAATCAGCCCCAGCATTTT.

The V call is TRBV7-9, the J call TRBJ1-3; D not resolved. Germline lookup yields CDR1 SEHNR and CDR2 FQNEAQ (reference sequence). This CDR3 has 14 residues. The germline V and J ends were trimmed by 0 bases and 8 bases, with 11 bases remaining between them. This CDR3 is CASSLASQSDTIYF. The CDR3 DNA follows: TGTGCCAGCAGCTTAGCTTCCCAATCGGACACCATATATTTT.

V gene TRBV5-4 combines with J gene TRBJ2-3, with TRBD2 matching 15 bases. V dropped 0 bases and J dropped 6; count of bases not matched to a gene: 8. Per germline, CDR1 SGHNT and CDR2 YYREEE (reference sequence). The CDR3 consists of 18 residues. CDR3: CASSLARSGTSGGDTQYF. For the CDR3, the DNA is TGTGCCAGCAGCTTGGCCAGATCGGGGACTAGCGGGGGGGATACGCAGTATTTT.

The chain employs TRBV7-7 and TRBJ2-1, with TRBD2 identical over 9 bases. Germline CDR1 SSHAT, CDR2 FNYEAQ (reference sequence). Losses at the gene ends were 4 bases for V and 1 base for J; bases not matched to a gene: 5. This CDR3 has 16 amino acids. The CDR3, as DNA: TGTGCCAGCAGCTCCCGAGCGGGAGGTTCCTACAATGAGCAGTTCTTC. Protein sequence: CASSSRAGGSYNEQFF.

This rearrangement joins TRBV11-3 to TRBJ2-5, with a tentative D call TRBD2 (5 bases). This CDR3 contains 14 residues. Trimming shortened V by 0 bases and J by 2 bases, and 7 bases separated the two germline ends. Per the germline V gene, CDR1 is SGHNT and CDR2 is YENEEA. The DNA for the CDR3 is TGTGCCAGCAGCTTAGATACGGGACAAGAGACCCAGTACTTC. Residues: CASSLDTGQETQYF.

The chain links TRBV5-4 to TRBJ1-2, with TRBD1 identical over 8 bases. The CDR3 is 15 residues long. Unmatched junction bases numbered 9, after V lost 3 bases and J lost 5 bases. CDR1 SGHNT and CDR2 YYREEE come from the germline V gene (reference sequence). CDR3 amino acids: CASSSGTGLNYGYTF. The CDR3 coding sequence is TGTGCCAGCAGCTCCGGGACAGGCCTGAATTATGGCTACACCTTC.